What follows are 27 T cell receptor beta chains derived from one specimen sequenced in a study of T-cell memory formation after mild COVID-19. One entry per CDR3 protein results from TCRdb running MiXCR on the 5' RACE reads. The data show 470,000 or so distinct CDR3 sequences, around 18% seen once. The sample taken for sequencing was PBMCs or a T cell subset sorted from them (not recorded which). Receptors were obtained from an adult woman who had mild COVID-19 (a few samples of this study predate the infection). Cell type and time point are not known.

The chain recombines TRBV5-1 with TRBJ2-2; D uncertain. CDR1 SGHRS and CDR2 YFSETQ come from the germline V gene. The CDR3 is made up of 16 amino acids. Trimming removed 0 bases from V and 1 base from J, with 10 bases in between. In DNA form, the CDR3 reads TGCGCCAGCAGCTTGGCGACGGTCCAGAACACCGGGGAGCTGTTTTTT. Its translation: CASSLATVQNTGELFF.

This clonotype was seen a few times. This sequence joins TRBV12-3 or TRBV12-4 and TRBJ1-2; D not certain. The CDR3 totals 14 residues. Trimming removed 2 bases at V and 7 bases at J, with 14 bases between. The CDR3 region has the DNA TGTGCCAGCAGTTTACATACGGGAGGCGGTGGCTACACCTTC. This encodes CASSLHTGGGGYTF.

This clonotype was detected only a few times. The chain joins TRBV20-1 to TRBJ1-5; D remains ambiguous. Trimming stripped 3 bases from V and 4 bases from J, with 7 bases between. Germline CDR1 reads DFQATT; CDR2 reads SNEGSKA (reference sequence). CDR3 length: 12 residues. CDR3 DNA sequence: TGCAGTGCTAGGAACAGAAATCAGCCCCAGCATTTT. Its translation: CSARNRNQPQHF.

The chain joins TRBV18 to TRBJ2-5; perhaps TRBD2 as D (6 bases). Germline loops: CDR1 KGHSH, CDR2 LQKENI. Trimming left V 3 bases short and J 0 bases short, with 8 bases between. CDR3 size: 14 residues. The CDR3 reads CASSPRGYQETQYF. The DNA of the CDR3 is TGTGCCAGCTCACCCCGGGGGTACCAAGAGACCCAGTACTTC. The complete variable domain, with remaining parts taken from reference TRBV18 and TRBJ2-5, reads NAGVMQNPRHLVRRRGQEARLRCSPMKGHSHVYWYRQLPEEGLKFMVYLQKENIIDESGMPKERFSAEFPKEGPSILRIQQVVRGDSAAYFCASSPRGYQETQYFGPGTRLLVL.

The sample holds a few counts of this clonotype. The rearrangement links TRBV9 to TRBJ1-1; D call uncertain. Between the trimmed V and J ends, which lost 0 bases and 4 bases, there was a span of 13 bases. Germline lookup yields CDR1 SGDLS and CDR2 YYNGEE. The CDR3 runs 15 residues. Here the CDR3 reads CASSVDPSSVTEAFF. Written as DNA, the CDR3 is TGTGCCAGCAGCGTAGACCCCTCTAGTGTCACTGAAGCTTTCTTT.

The CDR3 DNA sequence: TGTGCCAGCAGTTTATCCTCGACAGGGCGGTACGAGCAGTACTTC. It yields the protein CASSLSSTGRYEQYF. This chain joins TRBV27 and TRBJ2-7, with TRBD1 matching over 7 bases. CDR1 and CDR2 from the germline V gene are MNHEY and SMNVEV (reference sequence). The CDR3 contains 15 residues. The trim removed 0 bases at V and 4 bases at J, leaving 6 bases unmatched.

This clonotype was found a few times. The V and J genes are TRBV24-1 and TRBJ1-2, with TRBD1 matching 9 bases. The CDR3 sequence is 14 residues long. Trimming took 7 bases from V and 6 from J; bases not matched to a gene: 8. Germline-derived CDR1 and CDR2 are KGHDR and SFDVKD. In DNA, the CDR3 is TGTGCCACCAGATCGAAGACAGGGGGAGATGGCTACACCTTC. The encoded protein is CATRSKTGGDGYTF.

The sample holds a few counts of this clonotype. The chain links TRBV6-5 to TRBJ2-7, with 8 bases aligning to TRBD2. The germline gives CDR1 MNHEY, CDR2 SVGAGI. V was pared by 4 bases and J by 6 bases, with 5 bases of the junction left unmatched. CDR3 length: 13 residues. CDR3 sequence reads: CASSLLAGLEQYF. The CDR3 DNA sequence: TGTGCCAGCAGTTTATTAGCGGGGCTCGAGCAGTACTTC.

The chain is built from TRBV11-1 and TRBJ2-3; a weak D match, TRBD1 (6 bases). In germline, CDR1 is SGHAT, CDR2 FQDESV (reference sequence). This CDR3 contains 15 residues. V gave up 6 bases and J gave up 5 bases, with 18 bases separating them. Written as DNA, the CDR3 is TGTGCCAGCAGTCGCAGCCGTGGGACACTAGATACGCAGTATTTT. It codes for CASSRSRGTLDTQYF.

CDR3 loop: CASSLAPPRSNEKLFF. CDR3 sequence (DNA): TGCGCCAGCAGCTTGGCCCCCCCTCGGAGTAATGAAAAACTGTTTTTT. This chain links TRBV5-1 with TRBJ1-4; D ambiguous. V gave up 0 bases and J gave up 4 bases, with 13 bases separating them. The CDR3 is made up of 16 amino acids. Germline V lookup: CDR1 SGHRS, CDR2 YFSETQ.

V is TRBV7-9 and J is TRBJ2-7, with 8 bases lining up with TRBD1. Germline assignment: CDR1 SEHNR and CDR2 FQNEAQ (reference sequence). The CDR3 is 15 residues long. The J segment lost 3 bases and the V segment lost 1 base, leaving 5 bases of the junction unmatched. For the CDR3, the DNA is TGTGCCAGCAGCTTAGTACGGACAGGGAACTACGAGCAGTACTTC. Amino acid sequence: CASSLVRTGNYEQYF.

The chain couples TRBV5-1 to TRBJ2-2, with TRBD1 matching 8 bases. V lost 5 bases to trimming and J lost 0 bases; unmatched junction nucleotides: 6. CDR1 is SGHRS and CDR2 is YFSETQ in the germline V gene. The CDR3 extends over 16 amino acids. The CDR3 DNA is TGCGCCAGCAGTTCCCTGGACAGGGCGAACACCGGGGAGCTGTTTTTT. Protein sequence: CASSSLDRANTGELFF.

The chain links TRBV7-2 to TRBJ2-5; no clear D gene. CDR3 length equals 13 residues. Per germline, CDR1 SGHTA and CDR2 FQGNSA. V was pared by 1 base and J by 9 bases, with 12 bases between. CDR3 DNA sequence: TGTGCCAGCAGCTTAGGGGCCCTGGATCCCCAGTACTTC. Translating gives CASSLGALDPQYF.

V is TRBV29-1 and J is TRBJ2-5, with 9 positions matching TRBD2. Germline trimming cut 5 bases from V and 5 bases from J; bases unmatched to any gene: 3. The CDR3 contains 12 residues. CDR1 SQVTM and CDR2 ANQGSEA come from the germline V gene. In DNA, the CDR3 is TGCAGCGTTACGGGACTAGCCGAGACCCAGTACTTC. Protein sequence: CSVTGLAETQYF.

This clonotype has a count of ten or more. This chain uses TRBV23-1 with TRBJ1-5; D remains unclear. TRBV23-1 is an ORF; its function is uncertain. The CDR3 extends over 16 amino acids. Trimming removed 0 bases from V and 0 bases from J, with 9 bases in between. The CDR3 spells CASSQSGPASNQPQHF. The CDR3 DNA sequence: TGCGCCAGCAGTCAATCGGGCCCTGCTAGCAATCAGCCCCAGCATTTT.

This clonotype was recorded a few times. For the CDR3, the DNA is TGTGCCAGCAGTTTTCAGAGAGATACGCAGTATTTT. It specifies CASSFQRDTQYF. V is TRBV28 and J is TRBJ2-3; D is ambiguous. The germline gives CDR1 MDHEN, CDR2 SYDVKM. The CDR3 covers 12 residues. With 3 bases removed from V and 5 bases from J, the gap between germline ends came to 6 bases.

The gene calls are TRBV4-3 and TRBJ2-5; D tentatively reads TRBD1 or TRBD2 (5 bases each). V was pared by 0 bases and J by 0 bases, with 11 bases between. Looked up from germline, CDR1 is LGHNA and CDR2 is YSLEER. The CDR3 loop spans 16 amino acids. The DNA of the CDR3 is TGCGCCAGCAGCCAAGACATTCGGGGCTACCAAGAGACCCAGTACTTC. This sequence encodes CASSQDIRGYQETQYF.

This clonotype was detected only a few times. The genes are TRBV29-1 and TRBJ2-5, with D perhaps TRBD2 (5 bases). The CDR3 has 12 amino acids. The V end lost 3 bases, the J end lost 5 bases, and 10 bases lay between the germline ends. Germline loops: CDR1 SQVTM, CDR2 ANQGSEA. CDR3 residues: CSVESGLETQYF. For the CDR3, the DNA is TGCAGCGTTGAGTCGGGGTTGGAGACCCAGTACTTC.

This clonotype turned up a few times. This chain uses TRBV3-1 with TRBJ2-7, with TRBD2 identical over 12 bases. CDR1 is LGHDT and CDR2 is YNNKEL in the germline V gene (reference sequence). Trimming at V came to 4 bases and at J to 5 bases, leaving 3 bases not matched to a gene. The CDR3 runs to 14 residues. The CDR3 DNA reads TGTGCCAGCAGCCGACTAGCGGGAGATAACGAGCAGTACTTC. Translated: CASSRLAGDNEQYF.

CDR3 loop: CASSLRTANEQFF. The CDR3 DNA is TGTGCCAGCAGCTTGCGGACAGCCAATGAGCAGTTCTTC. The chain employs TRBV9 and TRBJ2-1; D is possibly TRBD1 (6 bases). This CDR3 has 13 amino acids. Trimming took 4 bases from V and 6 from J, leaving 11 bases between them. The germline gives CDR1 SGDLS, CDR2 YYNGEE.

J is TRBJ1-2 and V is TRBV7-9; D not certain. This CDR3 contains 11 residues. Trimming pared 8 bases from V and 4 bases from J, leaving 8 bases between. The germline gives CDR1 SEHNR, CDR2 FQNEAQ (reference sequence). The CDR3 is CASATIYGYTF. The CDR3, as DNA: TGTGCCAGCGCGACGATCTATGGCTACACCTTC. The whole variable domain, filled in from reference TRBV7-9 and TRBJ1-2, reads DTGVSQNPRHKITKRGQNVTFRCDPISEHNRLYWYRQTLGQGPEFLTYFQNEAQLEKSRLLSDRFSAERPKGSFSTLEIQRTEQGDSAMYLCASATIYGYTFGSGTRLTVV.

This clonotype was detected only a few times. The chain uses TRBV3-1 and TRBJ2-3, with D possibly matching TRBD1 (7 bases). Germline loops: CDR1 LGHDT, CDR2 YNNKEL (reference sequence). V lost 1 base and J 2 bases, leaving 13 bases between the germline ends. This CDR3 region has 16 residues. Here the CDR3 reads CASSQGAGGSTDTQYF. The DNA for the CDR3 is TGTGCCAGCAGCCAAGGGGCAGGGGGGTCCACAGATACGCAGTATTTT.

This clonotype was seen more than once but under ten times. The chain employs TRBV20-1 and TRBJ2-2, with 8 bases lining up with TRBD2. The CDR3 extends over 17 amino acids. Per germline, CDR1 DFQATT and CDR2 SNEGSKA (reference sequence). After removal of 0 bases from V and 7 bases from J, the junction contained 13 bases not matched to a gene. In DNA, the CDR3 is TGCAGTGCTAGAGATAATCCAGCGGGGGCCCTGGTCGGGGAGCTGTTTTTT. It is translated as CSARDNPAGALVGELFF.

The rearrangement uses TRBV20-1 and TRBJ2-7; 7 bases match TRBD1. Looked up from germline, CDR1 is DFQATT and CDR2 is SNEGSKA (reference sequence). V lost 6 bases, J lost 1 base, and 9 bases stayed unmatched. This CDR3 has 14 residues. The CDR3 protein is CSAWTGTASYEQYF. The CDR3 DNA reads as TGCAGTGCGTGGACCGGGACAGCTTCCTACGAGCAGTACTTC.

This clonotype showed up just a few times. This chain uses TRBV15 with TRBJ2-5; 8 bases are shared with TRBD2. The CDR3 spans 15 residues. CDR1 is LNHNV and CDR2 is YYDKDF in the germline V gene (reference sequence). After removal of 2 bases from V and 4 bases from J, the junction contained 6 bases not matched to a gene. This CDR3 is CATSRSGGRIETQYF. CDR3 DNA sequence: TGTGCCACCAGCAGAAGCGGGGGAAGGATAGAGACCCAGTACTTC.

The chain is built from TRBV7-9 and TRBJ2-5; D is possibly TRBD1 (5 bases). Germline V gene data show CDR1 as SEHNR and CDR2 as FQNEAQ (reference sequence). CDR3 size: 13 residues. Trimming took 4 bases from V and 5 from J, leaving 11 bases between them. The CDR3 DNA is TGTGCCAGCAGCTGGGCCAGGGCGGAGACCCAGTACTTC. Amino acids: CASSWARAETQYF.

The sample holds many counts of this clonotype. The chain carries TRBV7-6 and TRBJ2-1; D is uncertain. CDR3 length: 14 residues. Germline assignment: CDR1 SGHVS and CDR2 FNYEAQ. V was shortened by 6 bases and J by 6 bases, with 15 bases between the two germline ends. Here the CDR3 reads CASSGGLTGNEQFF. The CDR3 DNA reads TGTGCCAGCAGTGGTGGTCTTACCGGCAATGAGCAGTTCTTC.